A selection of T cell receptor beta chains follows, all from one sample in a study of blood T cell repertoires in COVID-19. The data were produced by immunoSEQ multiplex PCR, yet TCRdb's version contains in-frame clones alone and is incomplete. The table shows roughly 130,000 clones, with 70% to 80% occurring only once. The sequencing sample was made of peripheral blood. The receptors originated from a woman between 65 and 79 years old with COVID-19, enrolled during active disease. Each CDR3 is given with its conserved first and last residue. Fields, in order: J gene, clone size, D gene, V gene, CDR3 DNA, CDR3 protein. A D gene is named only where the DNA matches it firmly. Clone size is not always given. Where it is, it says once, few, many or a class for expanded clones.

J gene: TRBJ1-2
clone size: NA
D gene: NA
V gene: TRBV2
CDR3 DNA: TGTGCCAGCAGGTTGCCCCGACAGTTAGCTTATGGCTACACCTTC
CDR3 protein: CASRLPRQLAYGYTF

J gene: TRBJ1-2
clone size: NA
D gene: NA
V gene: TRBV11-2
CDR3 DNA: TGTGCCAGCAGCCTCTTAAATGGCTACACCTTC
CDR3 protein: CASSLLNGYTF

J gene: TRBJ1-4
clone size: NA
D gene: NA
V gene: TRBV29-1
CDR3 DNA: TGCAGCGTCTCCAGGGGTTTTAATGAAAAACTGTTTTTT
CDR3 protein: CSVSRGFNEKLFF

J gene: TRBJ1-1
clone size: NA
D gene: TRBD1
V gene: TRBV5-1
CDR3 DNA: TGCGCCAGCAGCTCACAGGGGGCGCAGGGCACTGAAGCTTTCTTT
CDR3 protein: CASSSQGAQGTEAFF

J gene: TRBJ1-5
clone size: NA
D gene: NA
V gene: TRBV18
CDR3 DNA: TGTGCCAGCTCAAGAGAGACAGCTAGCAATCAGCCCCAGCATTTT
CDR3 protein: CASSRETASNQPQHF

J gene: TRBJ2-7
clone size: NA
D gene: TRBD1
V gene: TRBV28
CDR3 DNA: TGTGCCAGCAGCGCGACAGGGGGACTCTACGAGCAGTACTTC
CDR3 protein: CASSATGGLYEQYF

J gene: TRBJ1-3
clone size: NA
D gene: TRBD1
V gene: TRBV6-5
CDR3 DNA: TGTGCCAGCAGTCGTTTCTCAGGGGGGCCAATATATTTT
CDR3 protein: CASSRFSGGPIYF

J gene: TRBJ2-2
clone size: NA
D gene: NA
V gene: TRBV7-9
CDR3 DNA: TGTGCCAGCAGCTTAGATGCCGGGAACACCGGGGAGCTGTTTTTT
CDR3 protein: CASSLDAGNTGELFF

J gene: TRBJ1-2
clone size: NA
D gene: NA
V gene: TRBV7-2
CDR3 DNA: TGTGCCAGCAGCTTATCCCCTCCAATGGCGGGGACTTCTAACTATGGCTACACCTTC
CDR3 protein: CASSLSPPMAGTSNYGYTF

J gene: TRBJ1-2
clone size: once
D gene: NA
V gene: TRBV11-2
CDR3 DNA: TGTGCCAGCAGCTTAGATGGGGGGGCTCAGGATGGCTACACCTTC
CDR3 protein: CASSLDGGAQDGYTF

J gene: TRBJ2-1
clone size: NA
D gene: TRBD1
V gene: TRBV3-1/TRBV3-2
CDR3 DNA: TGTGCCAGCAGTACCGGGACAGAGAACAATGAGCAGTTCTTC
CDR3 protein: CASSTGTENNEQFF

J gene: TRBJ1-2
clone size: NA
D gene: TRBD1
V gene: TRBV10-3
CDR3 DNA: TGTGCCATCAGTGAGCAAGGGACAGGGGAAGTTGGCTACACCTTC
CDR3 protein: CAISEQGTGEVGYTF

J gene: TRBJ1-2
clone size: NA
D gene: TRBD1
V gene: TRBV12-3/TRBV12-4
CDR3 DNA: TGTGCCAGCAGTTTAGGGACAGGGATCGGCTACACCTTC
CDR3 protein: CASSLGTGIGYTF

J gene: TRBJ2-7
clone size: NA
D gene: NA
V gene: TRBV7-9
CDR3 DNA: TGTGCCAGCAGCTCGCCCCAGGGTACTCCCTACGAGCAGTACTTC
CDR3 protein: CASSSPQGTPYEQYF

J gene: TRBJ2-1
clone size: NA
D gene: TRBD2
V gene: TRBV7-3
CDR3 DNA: TGTGCCAGCAGCTTACAGCGGGGGGCTTACAATGAGCAGTTCTTC
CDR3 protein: CASSLQRGAYNEQFF

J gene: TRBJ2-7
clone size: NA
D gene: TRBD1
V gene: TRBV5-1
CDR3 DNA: TGCGCCAGCAGCTTAACGATGGGACAGGGGAGGTACGAGCAGTACTTC
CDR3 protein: CASSLTMGQGRYEQYF

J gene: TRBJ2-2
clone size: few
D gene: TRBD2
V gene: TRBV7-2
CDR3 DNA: TGTGCCAGCAGCTTTACCTTTAGCGGGGGGTACAACACCGGGGAGCTGTTTTTT
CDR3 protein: CASSFTFSGGYNTGELFF

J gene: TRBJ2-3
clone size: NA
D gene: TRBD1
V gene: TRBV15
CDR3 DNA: TGTGCCACGGGACAGAGATTGACAGATACGCAGTATTTT
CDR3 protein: CATGQRLTDTQYF

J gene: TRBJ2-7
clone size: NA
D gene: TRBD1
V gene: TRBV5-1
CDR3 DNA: TGCGCCAGCAGCCTCGGGACAGGGTTTTCCTACGAGCAGTACTTC
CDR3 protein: CASSLGTGFSYEQYF

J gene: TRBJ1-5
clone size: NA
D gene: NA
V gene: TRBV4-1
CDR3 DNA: TGCGCCAGCAGCCAAGACGGAGGGAGGAGCAATCAGCCCCAGCATTTT
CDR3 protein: CASSQDGGRSNQPQHF

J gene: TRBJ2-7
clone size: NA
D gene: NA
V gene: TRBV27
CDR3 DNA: TGTGCCAGCAGTTTTAAAGGGGACTACGAGCAGTACTTC
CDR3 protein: CASSFKGDYEQYF

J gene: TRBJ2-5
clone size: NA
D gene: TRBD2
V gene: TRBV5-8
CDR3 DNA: TGTGCCAGCAGCTTACTAGCGGGGGGAGAGACCCAGTACTTC
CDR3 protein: CASSLLAGGETQYF

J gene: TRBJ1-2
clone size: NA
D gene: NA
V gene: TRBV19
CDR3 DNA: TGTGCCAGTAGTGCAGGATGGCGCTATGGCTACACCTTC
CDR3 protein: CASSAGWRYGYTF

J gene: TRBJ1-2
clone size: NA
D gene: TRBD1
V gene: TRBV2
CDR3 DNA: TGTGCCAGCAGCTTTCCTGGGACAGGGCCCGAGAGCTACACCTTC
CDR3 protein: CASSFPGTGPESYTF

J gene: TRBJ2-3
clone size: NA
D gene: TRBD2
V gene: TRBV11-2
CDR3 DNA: TGTGCCAGCAGCTTTAGTGGAGCGGGGGTTAGCACAGATACGCAGTATTTT
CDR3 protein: CASSFSGAGVSTDTQYF

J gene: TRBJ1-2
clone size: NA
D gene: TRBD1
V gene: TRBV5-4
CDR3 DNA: TGTGCCAGCAGCTTGCCAGGACAGGCCCTAGCTAACTATGGCTACACCTTC
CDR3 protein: CASSLPGQALANYGYTF

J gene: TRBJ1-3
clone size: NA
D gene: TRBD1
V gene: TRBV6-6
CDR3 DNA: TGTGCCAGCAGCACCGAGGGACAGGGAAACACCATATATTTT
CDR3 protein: CASSTEGQGNTIYF

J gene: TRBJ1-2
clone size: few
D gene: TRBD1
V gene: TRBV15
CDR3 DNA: TGTGCCACCAGCACCGTACAGGGGCAGGTGGGCTATGGCTACACCTTC
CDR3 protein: CATSTVQGQVGYGYTF

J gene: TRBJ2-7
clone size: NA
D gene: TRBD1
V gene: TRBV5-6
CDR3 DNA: TGTGCCAGCAGCACGACAGGGACCTACGAGCAGTACTTC
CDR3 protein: CASSTTGTYEQYF

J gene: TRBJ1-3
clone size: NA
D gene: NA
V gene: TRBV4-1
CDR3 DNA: TGCGCCAGCAGCCCCGGACATCGGGACTCGGGAAACACCATATATTTT
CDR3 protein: CASSPGHRDSGNTIYF

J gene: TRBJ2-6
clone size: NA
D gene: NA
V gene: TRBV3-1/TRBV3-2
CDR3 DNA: TGTGCCAGCAGCCAAGGGAGGGGCATCAACTCTGGGGCCAACGTCCTGACTTTC
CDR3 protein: CASSQGRGINSGANVLTF

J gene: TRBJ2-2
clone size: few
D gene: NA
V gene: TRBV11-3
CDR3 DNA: TGTGCCAGCGCACAGGGCGTCACCGGGGAGCTGTTTTTT
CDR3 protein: CASAQGVTGELFF

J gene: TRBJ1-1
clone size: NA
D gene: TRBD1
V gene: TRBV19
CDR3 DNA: TGTGCCAGTAGCCGACCGGGACAGGGTTTTACTGAAGCTTTCTTT
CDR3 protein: CASSRPGQGFTEAFF

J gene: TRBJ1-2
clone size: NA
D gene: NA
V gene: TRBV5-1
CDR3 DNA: TGCGCCAGCAGCTTGGATGGGAGGAGTGCCTATGGCTACACCTTC
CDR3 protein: CASSLDGRSAYGYTF

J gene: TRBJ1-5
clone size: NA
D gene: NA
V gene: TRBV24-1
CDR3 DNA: TGTGCCACCAGTAGGGAGAATCAGCCCCAGCATTTT
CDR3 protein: CATSRENQPQHF

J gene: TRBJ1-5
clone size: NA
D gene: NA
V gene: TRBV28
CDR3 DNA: TGTGCCAGCAGTTCAGGGTTTAGCAATCAGCCCCAGCATTTT
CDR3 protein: CASSSGFSNQPQHF

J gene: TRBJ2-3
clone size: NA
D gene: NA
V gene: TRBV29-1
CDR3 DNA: TGCAGCGTTTCAGGGCAGGGCAGGACAGATACGCAGTATTTT
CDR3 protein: CSVSGQGRTDTQYF

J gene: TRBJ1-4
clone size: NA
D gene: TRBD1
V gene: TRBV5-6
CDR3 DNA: TGTGCCAGCAGCTTTTACAGGGGGCGGGAGACTAATGAAAAACTGTTTTTT
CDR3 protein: CASSFYRGRETNEKLFF

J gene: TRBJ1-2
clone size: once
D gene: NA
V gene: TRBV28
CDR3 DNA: TGTGCCAGCAGTTCCCGGGACTATGGCTACACCTTC
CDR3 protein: CASSSRDYGYTF

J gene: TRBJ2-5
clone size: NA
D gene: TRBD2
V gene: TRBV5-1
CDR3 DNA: TGCGCCAGCAGCTTGATCACGGGACTACAAGAGACCCAGTACTTC
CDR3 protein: CASSLITGLQETQYF

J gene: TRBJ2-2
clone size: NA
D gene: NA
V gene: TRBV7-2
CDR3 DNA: TGTGCCAGCAGCCCTCGGGGACAGAACACCGGGGAGCTGTTTTTT
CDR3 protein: CASSPRGQNTGELFF

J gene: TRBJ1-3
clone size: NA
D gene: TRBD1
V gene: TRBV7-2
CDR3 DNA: TGTGCCAGCAGCTTAGACAGGGGTGGAAACACCATATATTTT
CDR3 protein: CASSLDRGGNTIYF

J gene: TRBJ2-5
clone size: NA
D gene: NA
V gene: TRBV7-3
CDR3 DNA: TGTGCCAGCAGCTTAGCGGGTACTAGAGCACTTCAAGAGACCCAGTACTTC
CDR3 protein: CASSLAGTRALQETQYF

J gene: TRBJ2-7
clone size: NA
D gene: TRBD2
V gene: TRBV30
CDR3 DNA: TGTGCCTGGAACGGGGGGTTCCACGAGCAGTACTTC
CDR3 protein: CAWNGGFHEQYF

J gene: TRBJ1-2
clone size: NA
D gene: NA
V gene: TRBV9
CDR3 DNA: TGTGCCAGCAGTGCCAGGGTGGACTATGGCTACACCTTC
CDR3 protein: CASSARVDYGYTF

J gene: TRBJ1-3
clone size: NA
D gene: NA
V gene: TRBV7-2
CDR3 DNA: TGTGCCAGCAGCTTCGGCCAGGGTGGAAACACCATATATTTT
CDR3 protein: CASSFGQGGNTIYF